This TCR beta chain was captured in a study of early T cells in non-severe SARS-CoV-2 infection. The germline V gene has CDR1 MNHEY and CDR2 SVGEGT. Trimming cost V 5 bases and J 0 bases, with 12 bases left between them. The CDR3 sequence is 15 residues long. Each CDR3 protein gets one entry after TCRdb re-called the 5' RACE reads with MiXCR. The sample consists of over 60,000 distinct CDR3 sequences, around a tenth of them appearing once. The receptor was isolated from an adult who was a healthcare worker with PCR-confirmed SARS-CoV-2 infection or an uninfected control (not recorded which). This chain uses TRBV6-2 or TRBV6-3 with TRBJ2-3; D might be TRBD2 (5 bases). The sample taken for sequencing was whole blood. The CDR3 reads CASSRAETSTDTQYF. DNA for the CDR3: TGTGCCAGCAGTAGAGCGGAAACGAGCACAGATACGCAGTATTTT.